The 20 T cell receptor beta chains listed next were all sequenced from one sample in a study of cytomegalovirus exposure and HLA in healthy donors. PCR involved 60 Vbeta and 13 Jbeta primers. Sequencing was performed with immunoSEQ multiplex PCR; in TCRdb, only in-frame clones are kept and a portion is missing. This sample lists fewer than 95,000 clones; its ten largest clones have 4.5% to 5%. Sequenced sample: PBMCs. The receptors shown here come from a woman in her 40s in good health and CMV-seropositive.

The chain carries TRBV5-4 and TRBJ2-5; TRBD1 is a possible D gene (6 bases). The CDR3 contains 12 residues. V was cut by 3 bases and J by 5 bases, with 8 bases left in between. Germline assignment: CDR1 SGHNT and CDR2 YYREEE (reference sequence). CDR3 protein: CASSWGRETQYF. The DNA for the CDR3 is TGTGCCAGCAGCTGGGGGCGCGAGACCCAGTACTTC.

The chain's CDR3 is CASSAQERTGGRARNEKLFF. CDR3 DNA sequence: TGTGCCAGCAGCGCCCAGGAACGGACAGGGGGTAGAGCACGGAATGAAAAACTGTTTTTT. The rearrangement uses TRBV9 and TRBJ1-4; 10 bases match TRBD1. This CDR3 contains 20 residues. CDR1 SGDLS and CDR2 YYNGEE come from the germline V gene. The V gene end was trimmed by 3 bases and the J gene end by 5 bases; junction bases not matched to a gene: 19.

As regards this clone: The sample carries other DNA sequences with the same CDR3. CDR3 coding DNA: TGTGCCAGCAGCCAAAATCCAGGGGCGCTGCCTGAAGCTTTCTTT. Amino acids: CASSQNPGALPEAFF. The chain carries TRBV14 and TRBJ1-1; tentatively, D is TRBD1 (6 bases). Looked up from germline, CDR1 is SGHDN and CDR2 is FVKESK. Between the trimmed V and J ends, which lost 2 bases and 6 bases, there was a span of 16 bases. This CDR3 comprises 15 residues.

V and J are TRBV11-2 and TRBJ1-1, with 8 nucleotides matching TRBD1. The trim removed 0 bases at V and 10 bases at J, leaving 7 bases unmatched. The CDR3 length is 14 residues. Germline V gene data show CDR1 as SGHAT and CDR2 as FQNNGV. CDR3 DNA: TGTGCCAGCAGCTTAGATTGGGCAGGGGGCATAGCTTTCTTT. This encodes CASSLDWAGGIAFF.

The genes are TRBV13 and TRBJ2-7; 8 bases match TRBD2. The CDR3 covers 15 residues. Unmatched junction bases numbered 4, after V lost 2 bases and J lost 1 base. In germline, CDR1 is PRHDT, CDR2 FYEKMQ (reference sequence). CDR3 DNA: TGTGCCAGCAGCTTAATCGCGGGGGGATCCTACGAGCAGTACTTC. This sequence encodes CASSLIAGGSYEQYF.

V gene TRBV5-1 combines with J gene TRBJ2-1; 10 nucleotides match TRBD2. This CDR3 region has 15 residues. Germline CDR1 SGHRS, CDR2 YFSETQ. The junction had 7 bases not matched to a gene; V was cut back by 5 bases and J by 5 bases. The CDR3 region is CASSSLAGDHNEQFF. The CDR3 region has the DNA TGCGCCAGCAGTAGTCTAGCGGGAGACCACAATGAGCAGTTCTTC.

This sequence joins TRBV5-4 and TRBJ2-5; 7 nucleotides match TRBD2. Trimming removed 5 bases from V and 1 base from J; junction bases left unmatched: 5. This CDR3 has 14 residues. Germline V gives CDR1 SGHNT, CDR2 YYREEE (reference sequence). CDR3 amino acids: CASRGGDRQETQYF. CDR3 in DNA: TGTGCCAGCAGGGGGGGGGACCGCCAAGAGACCCAGTACTTC.

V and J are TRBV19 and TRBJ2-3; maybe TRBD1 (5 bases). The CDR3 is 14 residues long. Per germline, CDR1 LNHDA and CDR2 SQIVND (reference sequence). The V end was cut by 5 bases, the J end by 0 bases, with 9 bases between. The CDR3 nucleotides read TGTGCCAGTAGTTTCAGGGAAAGCACAGATACGCAGTATTTT. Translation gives CASSFRESTDTQYF.

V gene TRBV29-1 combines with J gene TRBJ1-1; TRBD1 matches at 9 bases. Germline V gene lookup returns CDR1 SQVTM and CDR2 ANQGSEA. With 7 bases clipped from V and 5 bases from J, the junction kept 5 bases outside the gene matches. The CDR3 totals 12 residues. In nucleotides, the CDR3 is TGCAGCGGCCGACAGGGGGGGACTGAAGCTTTCTTT. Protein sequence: CSGRQGGTEAFF.

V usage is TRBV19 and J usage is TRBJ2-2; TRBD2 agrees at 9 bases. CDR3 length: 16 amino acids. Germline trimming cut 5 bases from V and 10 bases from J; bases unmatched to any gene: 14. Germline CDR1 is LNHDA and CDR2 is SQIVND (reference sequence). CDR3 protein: CASSPLAGVGWEELFF. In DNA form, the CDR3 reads TGTGCCAGTAGTCCGTTAGCGGGAGTAGGATGGGAGGAGCTGTTTTTT. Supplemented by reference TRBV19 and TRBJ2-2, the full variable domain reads DGGITQSPKYLFRKEGQNVTLSCEQNLNHDAMYWYRQDPGQGLRLIYYSQIVNDFQKGDIAEGYSVSREKKESFPLTVTSAQKNPTAFYLCASSPLAGVGWEELFFGEGSRLTVL.

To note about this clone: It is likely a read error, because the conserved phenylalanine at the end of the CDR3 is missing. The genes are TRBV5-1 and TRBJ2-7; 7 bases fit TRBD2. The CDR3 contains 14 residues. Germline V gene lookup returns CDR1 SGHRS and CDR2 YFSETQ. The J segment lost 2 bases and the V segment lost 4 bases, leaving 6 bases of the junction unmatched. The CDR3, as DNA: TGCGCCAGCAGCGACACCGGGAGGACCTACGAGCAGTACCTC. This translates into CASSDTGRTYEQYL.

This CDR3 reads CASATSGSGTGELFF. The CDR3 DNA reads as TGCGCCAGCGCAACTTCGGGTTCGGGCACCGGGGAGCTGTTTTTT. This chain connects TRBV5-1 to TRBJ2-2, with D unresolved. Germline CDR1 and CDR2: SGHRS and YFSETQ. V was clipped by 7 bases and J by 4 bases, with 17 bases between them. The CDR3 sequence is 15 residues long.

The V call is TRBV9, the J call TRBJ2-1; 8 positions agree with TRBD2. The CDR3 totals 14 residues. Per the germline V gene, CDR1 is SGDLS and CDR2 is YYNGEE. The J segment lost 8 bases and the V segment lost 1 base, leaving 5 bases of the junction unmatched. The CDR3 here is CASSVIAGRHEQFF. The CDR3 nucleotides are TGTGCCAGCAGCGTAATAGCGGGAAGGCATGAGCAGTTCTTC. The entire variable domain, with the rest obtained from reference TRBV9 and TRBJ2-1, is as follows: DSGVTQTPKHLITATGQRVTLRCSPRSGDLSVYWYQQSLDQGLQFLIQYYNGEERAKGNILERFSAQQFPDLHSELNLSSLELGDSALYFCASSVIAGRHEQFFGPGTRLTVL.

The CDR3, as DNA: TGTGCCAGCAGCGTAGCCCAGGGGAGTTTCCTCTACGAGCAGTACTTC. Translation gives CASSVAQGSFLYEQYF. The chain links TRBV9 to TRBJ2-7, with D perhaps matching TRBD1 (6 bases). Per germline, CDR1 SGDLS and CDR2 YYNGEE. The CDR3 is 16 residues long. With 0 bases removed from V and 3 bases from J, the gap between germline ends came to 16 bases.

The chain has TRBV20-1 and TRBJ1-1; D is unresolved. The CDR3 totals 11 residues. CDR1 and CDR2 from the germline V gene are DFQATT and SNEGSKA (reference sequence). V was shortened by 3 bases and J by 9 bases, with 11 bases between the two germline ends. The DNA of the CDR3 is TGCAGTGCTAGCCTAGATCTAAAAGCTTTCTTT. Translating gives CSASLDLKAFF.

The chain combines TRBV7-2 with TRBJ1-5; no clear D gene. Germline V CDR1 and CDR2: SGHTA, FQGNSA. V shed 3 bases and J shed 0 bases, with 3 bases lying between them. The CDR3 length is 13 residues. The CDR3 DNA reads TGTGCCAGCAGCTTCTATAGCAATCAGCCCCAGCATTTT. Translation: CASSFYSNQPQHF.

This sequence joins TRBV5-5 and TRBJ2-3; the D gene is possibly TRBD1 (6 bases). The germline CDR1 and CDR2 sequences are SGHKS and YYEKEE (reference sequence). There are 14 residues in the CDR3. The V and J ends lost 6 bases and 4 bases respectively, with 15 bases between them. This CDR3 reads CASILQGEADTQYF. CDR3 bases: TGTGCCAGCATCTTACAGGGAGAGGCAGATACGCAGTATTTT.

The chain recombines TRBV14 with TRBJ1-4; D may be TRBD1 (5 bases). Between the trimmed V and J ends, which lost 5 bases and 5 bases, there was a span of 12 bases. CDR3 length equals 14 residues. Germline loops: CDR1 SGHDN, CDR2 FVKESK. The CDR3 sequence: CASSSGISNEKLFF. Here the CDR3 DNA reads TGTGCCAGCAGCTCAGGGATTTCGAATGAAAAACTGTTTTTT. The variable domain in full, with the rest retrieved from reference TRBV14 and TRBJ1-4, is EAGVTQFPSHSVIEKGQTVTLRCDPISGHDNLYWYRRVMGKEIKFLLHFVKESKQDESGMPNNRFLAERTGGTYSTLKVQPAELEDSGVYFCASSSGISNEKLFFGSGTQLSVL.

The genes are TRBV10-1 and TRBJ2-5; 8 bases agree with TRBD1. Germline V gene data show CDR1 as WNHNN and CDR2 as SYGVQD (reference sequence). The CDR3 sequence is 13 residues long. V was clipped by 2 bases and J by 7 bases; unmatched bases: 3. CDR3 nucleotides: TGCGCCAGCAGTGAGGGAGACAGGGGGACCCAGTACTTC. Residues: CASSEGDRGTQYF.

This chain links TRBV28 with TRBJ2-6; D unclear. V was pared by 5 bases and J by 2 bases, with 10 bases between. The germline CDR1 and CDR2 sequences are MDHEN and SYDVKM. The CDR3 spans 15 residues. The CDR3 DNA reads TGTGCCAGCAGTCCCTCGAGTGCTGGGGCCAACGTCCTGACTTTC. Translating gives CASSPSSAGANVLTF.